This T cell receptor (beta chain) comes out of a study of Graves' ophthalmopathy and Graves' hyperthyroidism. Study-level results: The majority of expanded thyroid clonotypes above 0.001 frequency also occurred in blood. Ophthalmopathy and stable hyperthyroidism were discriminated by a 13-signature model, with about 90% sensitivity and 81.08% specificity.

RNA transcripts were the source from which TCR beta CDR3 regions were amplified. Scientists carried out first-round RT-PCR using HTBI primers and then a second-round multiplex PCR. One entry per CDR3 protein, called by TCRdb with MiXCR from the multiplex PCR reads. The sample holds roughly 380,000 distinct CDR3 sequences, approximately 15% seen once. The hyperthyroidism patients had a new diagnosis of under 2 months' duration and were aged 18 to 65. This CDR3 is 18 amino acids long. Trimming cost V 6 bases and J 4 bases, with 27 bases left between them. Germline lookup yields CDR1 SGHAT and CDR2 FQDESV (reference sequence). This clonotype has a count of ten or more. No antigen is known for it.

The material sequenced was peripheral blood. This receptor was obtained from a woman aged 18-35 years with stable Graves' hyperthyroidism. The rearrangement joins TRBV11-1 to TRBJ2-5; maybe TRBD1 (5 bases). The CDR3 loop reads CASSSRAGRTDPGETQYF. DNA of the CDR3: TGTGCCAGCAGTAGCAGGGCAGGAAGAACAGACCCCGGAGAGACCCAGTACTTC.